Listed below are T cell receptor beta chains from one sample, sequenced in a study of beta chain features in type 1 diabetes. Profiling relied on immunoSEQ multiplex PCR, and the TCRdb table lists in-frame clones only, not all of them. The sample includes 500,000 to 850,000 clones, over 13% of them seen just once. Sequenced sample: naive CD4+ T cells from blood. These receptors all come from a man in his late teens or twenties with type 1 diabetes. Each CDR3 is given with its conserved first and last residue. A D gene is named only where the DNA matches it firmly. Rows give clone size only sometimes, using once, few, many, or a class for an expanded clone.

V gene,D gene,J gene,clone size,CDR3 protein,CDR3 DNA
TRBV29-1,TRBD2,TRBJ2-3,NA,CSGTSISTDTQYF,TGCAGCGGGACTAGTATTAGCACAGATACGCAGTATTTT
TRBV19,NA,TRBJ1-1,few,CASSITGLVF,TGTGCCAGTAGTATCACCGGACTGGTCTTT
TRBV18,NA,TRBJ1-2,NA,CASATGPQGTYGYTF,TGTGCCAGCGCTACCGGACCACAGGGAACCTACGGCTACACCTTC
TRBV19,NA,TRBJ2-5,NA,CASSIQSRGETQYF,TGTGCCAGTAGTATACAGTCAAGGGGGGAGACCCAGTACTTC
TRBV30,TRBD1,TRBJ1-2,NA,CAWKSSPGTGPNGYTF,TGTGCCTGGAAGTCTTCCCCCGGGACAGGTCCCAATGGCTACACCTTC
TRBV5-1,TRBD1,TRBJ2-5,few,CASSLDREETQYF,TGCGCCAGCAGCCTCGACAGGGAAGAGACCCAGTACTTC
TRBV6-6,TRBD1,TRBJ1-2,NA,CASSPGTGHGYTF,TGTGCCAGCAGTCCTGGGACAGGGCATGGCTACACCTTC
TRBV2,NA,TRBJ2-1,NA,CASSEALLGPINEQFF,TGTGCCAGCAGTGAAGCGCTTCTCGGACCCATCAATGAGCAGTTCTTC
TRBV5-1,NA,TRBJ1-1,few,CASSLVGGDLNTEAFF,TGCGCCAGCAGCTTGGTGGGCGGAGACCTGAACACTGAAGCTTTCTTT
TRBV7-9,NA,TRBJ1-2,few,CASSLIGQKMVYGYTF,TGTGCCAGCAGCTTAATCGGTCAGAAGATGGTCTATGGCTACACCTTC
TRBV28,NA,TRBJ1-2,NA,CASSLTRGAGSYGYTF,TGTGCCAGCAGCCTCACCCGGGGGGCGGGCAGCTATGGCTACACCTTC
TRBV7-3,TRBD1,TRBJ2-4,few,CASSLSTGVDIQYF,TGTGCCAGCAGCTTAAGCACAGGGGTGGACATTCAGTACTTC
TRBV29-1,TRBD2,TRBJ2-5,NA,CSVDDHGLGPQETQYF,TGCAGCGTCGATGACCACGGACTAGGGCCCCAAGAGACCCAGTACTTC
TRBV7-8,NA,TRBJ2-7,NA,CASSKGDSYEQYF,TGTGCCAGCAGCAAAGGGGACTCCTACGAGCAGTACTTC
TRBV5-1,TRBD2,TRBJ2-1,NA,CASSTGTSGSMRNEQFF,TGCGCCAGCAGCACCGGGACTAGCGGGAGCATGAGGAATGAGCAGTTCTTC
TRBV27,NA,TRBJ1-4,few,CASSLLGTVEKLFF,TGTGCCAGCAGTTTATTGGGGACTGTAGAAAAACTGTTTTTT
TRBV6-8,NA,TRBJ1-5,NA,CASSAGTNNQPQHF,TGTGCCAGCAGCGCCGGGACCAACAATCAGCCCCAGCATTTT
TRBV7-2,TRBD1,TRBJ1-2,NA,CASSLARAGGGYGYTF,TGTGCCAGCAGCTTAGCGCGGGCAGGGGGAGGGTATGGCTACACCTTC
TRBV2,NA,TRBJ2-7,few,CASSVQVNYEQYF,TGTGCCAGCAGTGTACAGGTGAACTACGAGCAGTACTTC
TRBV29-1,TRBD1,TRBJ1-1,NA,CSVEGKKGANTEAFF,TGCAGCGTTGAGGGGAAAAAGGGGGCGAACACTGAAGCTTTCTTT
TRBV19,NA,TRBJ2-1,few,CASRARRPGDNEQFF,TGTGCCAGTAGAGCCCGCAGGCCCGGGGACAATGAGCAGTTCTTC
TRBV7-9,TRBD1,TRBJ1-1,NA,CASSLGSASQGGAFF,TGTGCCAGCAGCTTAGGGTCCGCCAGCCAGGGGGGAGCTTTCTTT
TRBV4-2,NA,TRBJ2-7,NA,CASSQDGTLAGEQYF,TGTGCCAGCAGCCAAGACGGGACTCTCGCAGGCGAGCAGTACTTC
TRBV19,NA,TRBJ1-5,NA,CASSIMLNQPQHF,TGTGCCAGTAGTATTATGCTAAATCAGCCCCAGCATTTT
TRBV29-1,TRBD1,TRBJ2-7,few,CSVSGTDSSYEQYF,TGCAGCGTTTCCGGGACAGATAGCTCCTACGAGCAGTACTTC
TRBV20-1,NA,TRBJ2-1,few,CSASLLGEQFF,TGCAGTGCTAGCCTGTTAGGGGAGCAGTTCTTC
TRBV9,NA,TRBJ1-4,NA,CASSPRREGEKLFF,TGTGCCAGCAGCCCCCGCAGGGAAGGCGAAAAACTGTTTTTT
TRBV6-5,TRBD2,TRBJ2-5,few,CASTLGTSGWETQYF,TGTGCCAGCACCCTCGGGACTAGCGGTTGGGAGACCCAGTACTTC
TRBV20-1,NA,TRBJ1-2,NA,CSGFRVSGYTF,TGCAGTGGATTCAGGGTTTCTGGCTACACCTTC
TRBV19,NA,TRBJ2-1,few,CASNRERAYNEQFF,TGTGCCAGTAACCGGGAAAGAGCCTACAATGAGCAGTTCTTC
TRBV18,NA,TRBJ1-2,NA,CASSPPLLPGIVGGYTF,TGTGCCAGCTCACCACCGCTTTTACCAGGGATTGTAGGTGGCTACACCTTC
TRBV7-2,NA,TRBJ2-3,NA,CASSSGTSDTQYF,TGTGCCAGCAGCTCCGGTACTTCAGATACGCAGTATTTT
TRBV5-1,TRBD1,TRBJ2-3,few,CASSLGQGAGDTQYF,TGCGCCAGCAGCCTTGGACAGGGGGCTGGAGATACGCAGTATTTT
TRBV9,NA,TRBJ2-1,NA,CASSDSYGSGTMGPNEQFF,TGTGCCAGCAGCGATTCATACGGGTCCGGGACAATGGGCCCCAATGAGCAGTTCTTC
TRBV30,TRBD2,TRBJ2-3,few,CAWSTASGTGDTQYF,TGTGCCTGGAGTACCGCCAGCGGGACGGGAGATACGCAGTATTTT
TRBV11-3,NA,TRBJ2-3,NA,CASSFRQANSGTQYF,TGTGCCAGCAGCTTTCGACAGGCCAACTCGGGTACGCAGTATTTT
TRBV5-4,NA,TRBJ1-1,NA,CASSLALSGSEAFF,TGTGCCAGCAGCTTGGCTCTCTCAGGCAGTGAAGCTTTCTTT
TRBV7-9,TRBD1,TRBJ2-3,few,CASSLAPGTGDTQYF,TGTGCCAGCAGCTTAGCCCCCGGGACAGGGGATACGCAGTATTTT
TRBV4-1,TRBD1,TRBJ2-7,NA,CASSRGTALSYEQYF,TGCGCCAGCAGCCGGGGGACAGCCCTCTCCTACGAGCAGTACTTC
TRBV7-8,TRBD2,TRBJ2-5,NA,CASIINTGRVETQYF,TGTGCCAGCATCATAAACACGGGGAGGGTAGAGACCCAGTACTTC
TRBV2,TRBD1,TRBJ1-5,NA,CASSERTGNQPQHF,TGTGCCAGCAGTGAAAGGACAGGGAATCAGCCCCAGCATTTT
TRBV6-1,TRBD1,TRBJ2-1,few,CASNVLGGQYNEQFF,TGTGCCAGCAACGTACTAGGGGGACAGTACAATGAGCAGTTCTTC
TRBV7-2,NA,TRBJ2-3,once,CASSPDSPMGTDTQYF,TGTGCCAGCAGCCCGGACTCTCCGATGGGCACAGATACGCAGTATTTT
TRBV5-1,TRBD1,TRBJ2-5,NA,CASSPHRDSESYQETQYF,TGCGCCAGCAGCCCCCACCGGGACAGCGAATCGTACCAAGAGACCCAGTACTTC
TRBV4-1,NA,TRBJ2-2,NA,CASSLWGPNTGELFF,TGCGCCAGCAGCCTCTGGGGACCGAACACCGGGGAGCTGTTTTTT
TRBV30,TRBD1,TRBJ1-1,NA,CAWTPGQGAFF,TGTGCCTGGACCCCGGGACAGGGAGCTTTCTTT